This T cell receptor (beta chain) was identified in a study of monozygotic twins with cystic fibrosis. Study-level information: Library input was around 3.1 micrograms of fragmented DNA, with roughly 14 PCR cycles.

V lost 2 bases and J 0 bases, leaving 16 bases between the germline ends. Germline loops: CDR1 SEHNR, CDR2 FQNEAQ (reference sequence). This CDR3 is built from 17 residues. TCRdb keeps only in-frame clones here, not all; method: immunoSEQ multiplex PCR. The data contain approximately 24,000 clones, more than 75% of them singletons. Study results and caveats: Median Simpson clonality of 0.0095 suggested naive T cells predominated.

Remarks on this clone: Its antigen is unidentified.

The gene calls are TRBV7-9 and TRBJ2-5; D perhaps matches TRBD2 (5 bases). This TCR was sampled from a woman under 40 with cystic fibrosis. Sequencing was carried out using blood. The CDR3 is CASSLPDSTRYQETQYF. The CDR3 DNA reads TGTGCCAGCAGCTTACCCGATTCTACTAGATACCAAGAGACCCAGTACTTC.